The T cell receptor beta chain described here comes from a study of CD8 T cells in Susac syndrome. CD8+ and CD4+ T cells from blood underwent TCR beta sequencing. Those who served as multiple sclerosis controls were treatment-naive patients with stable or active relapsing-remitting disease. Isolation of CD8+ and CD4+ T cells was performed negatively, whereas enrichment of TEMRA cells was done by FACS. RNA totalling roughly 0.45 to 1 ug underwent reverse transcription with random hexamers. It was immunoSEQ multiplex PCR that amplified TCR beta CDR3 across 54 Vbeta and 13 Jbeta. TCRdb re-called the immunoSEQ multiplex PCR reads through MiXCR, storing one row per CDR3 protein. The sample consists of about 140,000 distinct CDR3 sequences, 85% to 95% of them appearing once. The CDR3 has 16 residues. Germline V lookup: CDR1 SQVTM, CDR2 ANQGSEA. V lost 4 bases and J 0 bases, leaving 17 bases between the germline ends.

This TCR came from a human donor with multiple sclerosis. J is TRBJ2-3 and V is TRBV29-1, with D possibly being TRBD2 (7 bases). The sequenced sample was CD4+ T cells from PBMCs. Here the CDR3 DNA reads TGCAGCGTTGGGGGGGGGCTAGCGATTAGCACAGATACGCAGTATTTT. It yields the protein CSVGGGLAISTDTQYF.